The rows below give T cell receptor beta chains drawn from one sample of a study of shared T cell receptors in the human thymus. The method was immunoSEQ multiplex PCR; TCRdb's version includes in-frame clones alone and lacks a portion of them. The sample includes roughly 560,000 clones, approximately 80% of them seen just once. These data were also reused for a study on human thymus T cells.

The sequenced sample consisted of thymocytes. Receptors were obtained from a boy under two years old with a congenital heart defect. Both conserved end residues are part of each CDR3. Fields, in order: clone size, D gene, J gene, V gene, CDR3 protein, CDR3 DNA. A D gene is named only where the DNA matches it firmly. The size entry is marked missing in some rows and otherwise reads once, few, many or a size class.

NA	NA	TRBJ2-1	TRBV4-3	CASSQDLYNEQFF	TGCGCCAGCAGCCAAGATCTCTACAATGAGCAGTTCTTC
NA	NA	TRBJ2-5	TRBV10-3	CAISVEGEGETQYF	TGTGCCATCAGTGTGGAGGGGGAGGGGGAGACCCAGTACTTC
once	NA	TRBJ2-4	TRBV7-8	CASSLAGDSGLQYF	TGTGCCAGCAGCTTAGCGGGGGACAGCGGGCTTCAGTACTTC
NA	TRBD2	TRBJ2-7	TRBV7-9	CASGPSSGRSYEQYF	TGTGCCAGCGGGCCCAGCAGCGGGAGGTCCTACGAGCAGTACTTC
NA	TRBD2	TRBJ2-5	TRBV11-1	CASSPTSGTPQETQYF	TGTGCCAGCAGCCCCACTAGCGGGACCCCCCAAGAGACCCAGTACTTC
NA	TRBD2	TRBJ2-1	TRBV29-1	CSVAGTSSYNEQFF	TGCAGCGTTGCCGGGACTAGCAGCTACAATGAGCAGTTCTTC
NA	TRBD2	TRBJ2-7	TRBV4-2	CASSQDRVTSGSRVSYEQYF	TGTGCCAGCAGCCAAGATCGAGTTACTAGCGGGAGTCGGGTCTCCTACGAGCAGTACTTC
NA	NA	TRBJ1-1	TRBV7-3	CASSFGRAPEAFF	TGTGCCAGCAGCTTCGGTCGAGCGCCTGAAGCTTTCTTT
NA	TRBD1	TRBJ2-3	TRBV5-1	CASSVRTGASTDTQYF	TGCGCCAGCAGCGTACGGACAGGGGCAAGCACAGATACGCAGTATTTT
few	NA	TRBJ1-5	TRBV5-6	CASSSGVRSNQPQHF	TGTGCCAGCAGCAGCGGGGTCCGGAGCAATCAGCCCCAGCATTTT
NA	NA	TRBJ1-3	TRBV7-6	CASSPGQAGNTIYF	TGTGCCAGCAGCCCAGGGCAGGCTGGAAACACCATATATTTT
NA	NA	TRBJ1-3	TRBV6-1	CASAGPSGNTIYF	TGTGCCAGCGCGGGTCCCTCTGGAAACACCATATATTTT
NA	TRBD2	TRBJ2-1	TRBV5-1	CASSLGASGTDYNEQFF	TGCGCCAGCAGCTTGGGGGCTAGCGGGACTGACTACAATGAGCAGTTCTTC
NA	TRBD2	TRBJ2-7	TRBV7-9	CASSTGLAGLSYEQYF	TGTGCCAGCAGCACCGGACTAGCGGGATTGTCCTACGAGCAGTACTTC
NA	TRBD2	TRBJ2-3	TRBV7-3	CASSFSGSTDTQYF	TGTGCCAGCAGCTTCAGCGGGAGTACAGATACGCAGTATTTT
NA	TRBD1	TRBJ1-2	TRBV28	CASSKETTGGFDGYTF	TGTGCCAGCAGTAAGGAGACGACAGGGGGCTTCGATGGCTACACCTTC
NA	TRBD1	TRBJ1-2	TRBV11-3	CASSFGQGAVGYTF	TGTGCCAGCAGCTTCGGACAGGGAGCAGTTGGCTACACCTTC
NA	TRBD2	TRBJ2-7	TRBV11-2	CASSKRAGELDEQYF	TGTGCCAGCAGCAAACGAGCGGGAGAGTTGGACGAGCAGTACTTC
NA	TRBD2	TRBJ2-7	TRBV25-1	CASSTGGSLDEQYF	TGTGCCAGCAGTACGGGCGGGAGCCTGGACGAGCAGTACTTC
NA	NA	TRBJ2-1	TRBV9	CASSEREQFF	TGTGCCAGCAGCGAGCGGGAGCAGTTCTTC
NA	TRBD1	TRBJ2-2	TRBV10-1	CASSAYRGSNTGELFF	TGCGCCAGCAGTGCGTACAGGGGTTCGAACACCGGGGAGCTGTTTTTT
NA	NA	TRBJ2-1	TRBV9	CASSPRGSSYNEQFF	TGTGCCAGCAGTCCTCGGGGGAGCTCCTACAATGAGCAGTTCTTC
few	TRBD1	TRBJ2-6	TRBV29-1	CSVNVQGLGANVLTF	TGCAGCGTCAACGTACAGGGGCTGGGGGCCAACGTCCTGACTTTC
NA	NA	TRBJ2-1	TRBV14	CASSQEGVNEQFF	TGTGCCAGCAGCCAAGAAGGGGTGAATGAGCAGTTCTTC
NA	NA	TRBJ2-7	TRBV6-5	CASSSTYEQYF	TGTGCCAGCAGTTCCACCTACGAGCAGTACTTC
once	NA	TRBJ1-5	TRBV5-6	CASSLEQGSNQPQHF	TGTGCCAGCAGCTTGGAACAGGGTAGCAATCAGCCCCAGCATTTT
NA	TRBD2	TRBJ2-1	TRBV30	CAWSVGLAGVSEQFF	TGTGCCTGGAGTGTGGGACTAGCGGGAGTAAGTGAGCAGTTCTTC
NA	TRBD1	TRBJ1-2	TRBV30	CAWSAHRGHGYTF	TGTGCCTGGAGTGCGCACAGGGGGCATGGCTACACCTTC
NA	NA	TRBJ1-5	TRBV5-6	CASSTPDGPQHF	TGTGCCAGCAGCACTCCCGATGGGCCCCAGCATTTT
NA	TRBD1	TRBJ2-2	TRBV14	CASSRRPDRGDTGELFF	TGTGCCAGCAGCCGAAGGCCGGACAGGGGTGACACCGGGGAGCTGTTTTTT
NA	TRBD2	TRBJ2-1	TRBV7-9	CASSPGTSPEQFF	TGTGCCAGCAGCCCCGGGACTAGCCCTGAGCAGTTCTTC
few	NA	TRBJ2-7	TRBV4-3	CASSQERGRMWEQYF	TGCGCCAGCAGCCAAGAGAGAGGGAGGATGTGGGAGCAGTACTTC
NA	TRBD2	TRBJ2-1	TRBV6-1	CASSGCPSAGGENEQFF	TGTGCCAGCAGTGGATGCCCCTCAGCGGGAGGGGAGAATGAGCAGTTCTTC